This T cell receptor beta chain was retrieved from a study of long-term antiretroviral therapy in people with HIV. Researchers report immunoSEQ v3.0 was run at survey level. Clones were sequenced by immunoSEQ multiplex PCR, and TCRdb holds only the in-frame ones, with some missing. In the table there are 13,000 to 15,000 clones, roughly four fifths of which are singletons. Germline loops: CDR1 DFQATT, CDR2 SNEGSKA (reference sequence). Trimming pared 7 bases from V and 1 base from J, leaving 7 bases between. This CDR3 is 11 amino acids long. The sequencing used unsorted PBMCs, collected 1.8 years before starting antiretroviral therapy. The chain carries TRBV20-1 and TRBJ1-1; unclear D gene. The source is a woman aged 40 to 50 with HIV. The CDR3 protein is CSGTRNTEAFF. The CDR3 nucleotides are TGCAGTGGGACCAGGAACACTGAAGCTTTCTTT.